This record concerns one T cell receptor beta chain sequence. There is no known antigen for this receptor. One base away there is no much larger clone; base qualities are not given. The cohort consisted of 650 to 850 healthy bone marrow donors. At the time of sampling, all cohort members were nominally healthy, though unrecorded immune exposures were likely present. The donor tested CMV seronegative, placing the donor among the 300 to 450 seronegative members of the cohort. A peripheral blood sample was collected from each donor, and TCR beta sequencing was performed on peripheral blood mononuclear cells. Genomic DNA extraction from the blood cell samples was performed with the Qiagen DNeasy Blood Extraction Kit. From V the trimming removes 1 base and from J it removes 5 bases, while the gene matches leave 2 bases of the junction unaccounted for. Based on the germline V gene, the CDR1 and CDR2 sequences are LGHNA and YSLEER. The CDR3 spans 15 residues, from the cysteine through the phenylalanine. Solely the CDR3 DNA is kept, with 45 bases framed from the first base.

The data are from a study of cytomegalovirus exposure and HLA in healthy donors (dated 2017 in TCRdb). Broadly, across the study: An earlier analysis of some 600 of the donors reported 250 to 300 Gb of sequence data and some 110 million unique TCR beta sequences obtained from about 200 million T cells. Genome-wide SNP genotypes for about 65% of the 666 donors were used in a later genetic analysis, which treated that subset as a discovery cohort. The number of typed donors differed by locus: about 620-640 for A, B, C, DRB1 and DQB1; 500 to 550 for DQA1; about 600 for DPA1; and some 470 for DPB1. Rather than using new phenotypic data, the later analysis identified candidate immune exposures from TCR beta sequences and from how often those sequences occurred across donors. Roughly 5 DR-DQ haplotypes were handled as single units for association and clustering, since linkage in the cohort was strong. All discovery cohort repertoires had been generated using a single sequencing platform. Among around 400 genotyped donors of the cohort, an average of roughly 230,000 unique TCR beta nucleotide sequences was sequenced per donor, of which about 20% were non-productive. In a later analysis, previously published TCR beta repertoires from about 640 donors were re-analyzed and high-resolution HLA genotyping was added so that TCR occurrence patterns could be studied. An earlier analysis of 587 of the donors applied high-throughput TCR beta sequencing to assess whether each TCR beta V gene segment acted as functional or pseudogenic. The study profiled the T cell repertoires of 550 to 700 subjects by immunosequencing and related them to cytomegalovirus serostatus. Of the approximately 400 genotyped donors, approximately 82% fell in the genetic ancestry cluster associated with self-reported Caucasian donors. A separate validation cohort of roughly 110 different subjects was used in addition to the roughly 670-subject first cohort. High-throughput TCR immunosequencing, statistical association of individual TCRs with disease status, and machine learning were combined to predict cytomegalovirus infection status. Both class I and class II loci were covered by HLA typing, at four-digit resolution. The study was designed to test whether signatures of past pathogen exposure could be identified by cataloging public T cell receptors. Donor age, sex, ethnicity and CMV serostatus were collected together with the repertoire data. An early release that covered about 600 HLA-typed donors contained about 290 gigabases of sequencing data and some 87 million unique TCR sequences. General findings and caveats noted by the study authors: A cluster of highly shared sequence variants was judged likely to be a technical artifact of the sequencing pipeline. Only TCR beta chains were sequenced in this cohort, and the absence of alpha or paired-chain data limited detectable features. In an earlier analysis of approximately 590 of the donors, most TCR beta V segments were observed in productive rearrangements about 87% or about 30% of the time, broadly matching IMGT annotations. Some IMGT-functional V segments, including TRBV6-2 and TRBV6-3, could not be distinguished by the 87-base-pair reads and were therefore excluded. Most TCR sequences were observed very rarely across donors, whereas some public TCRs were present in many individuals. Assigning TCR associations to individual alleles was difficult when HLA alleles, especially DR and DQ, strongly co-occurred. Because counts were too low, about 18 rarely observed V segments, including chromosome 9 orphons, were excluded from the earlier analysis of roughly 580 of the donors. The study gave a list of 150 to 200 TCR beta chains associated with cytomegalovirus. For the cohort, immune exposure information was limited to CMV serostatus. According to the authors, the approach could potentially be generalized to other disease states and immunological phenotypes. The classifier was reported to diagnose cytomegalovirus status with high specificity and sensitivity in both the original cohort and the validation cohort. In a later analysis, most CMV-associated TCR beta chains were found to appear HLA-restricted, with HLA associations seemingly driven largely by CMV exposure. The presence/absence analyses assumed that sequencing depth was roughly uniform across donors, and that assumption may not be true. A further reported finding was that TCR beta sequences accurately predicted the HLA-A and HLA-B alleles for most subjects in the first cohort. In a later genetic analysis, a missense DCLRE1C variant was associated with V-gene and J-gene trimming of TCR beta chains, and the association was replicated in an independent cohort. In a later genetic analysis, fewer N-insertions in productive TCRs were reported among donors in an Asian-associated ancestry cluster than the approximately 670-donor mean. Several of the top co-occurrence clusters appeared to be linked to parvovirus B19, influenza, CMV and Epstein-Barr virus, according to a later analysis. In vitro tests confirmed that a few of the cytomegalovirus-associated TCR beta chains recognize cytomegalovirus antigens. Specific HLA alleles were associated with 16,951 TCR beta sequences at a false discovery rate of 0.05 in a later analysis. According to a later analysis, TCR association rates differed among HLA loci, with DRB1 alleles showing the most associated TCRs and HLA-C alleles showing the fewest. Because HLA typing was unavailable for some donors at each locus, only the typed subset was used in association tests. Correlated functional status among segregating V segments might be attributable to linkage disequilibrium, but an unknown experimental factor could not be ruled out. In a later analysis, HLA-associated TCR beta chains were found to be more clonally expanded and to have lower generation probabilities than equally common non-associated chains.

Library generation was performed with the immunoSEQ multiplex PCR assay. The multiplex PCR relied on a mix of 60 forward primers for TCR Vbeta segments and 13 reverse primers for TCR Jbeta segments. The CDR3 region of rearranged TCR beta genes was amplified from genomic DNA with a multiplex PCR assay. The amplified TCR beta libraries were sequenced on the Illumina HiSeq System as 87-base-pair reads. The authors' analysis ran thus. A later analysis tallied 75 million to 95 million unique TCR beta chains across the approximately 670 repertoires, and roughly 11 million of those chains were shared by two or more donors. A nearest-neighbor algorithm error-corrected the raw reads and collapsed the reads into unique sequences, merging closely related sequences to remove PCR and sequencing errors. V, D and J gene segments were assigned by aligning CDR3 sequences to IMGT reference sequences. For a sequence to be retained, a match of at least six nucleotides to both a V gene segment and a J gene segment was required. A rearrangement was called productive if the CDR3 had no stop codons and remained in frame with V and J, and every other rearrangement was called non-productive. CDR3 was defined according to IMGT convention as the region running from the second conserved V-encoded cysteine to the conserved J-encoded phenylalanine. In an earlier analysis of some 550 of the donors, sequences lacking an unambiguous match to a single V gene segment were excluded. In an earlier analysis of almost 600 of the donors, a V segment was called functional when productive rearrangements were above 56.7%, and segregating when the standard deviation between donors exceeded 5%. A statistical classification framework was built to diagnose cytomegalovirus status from the catalog of TCR beta chain sequences. A later analysis assigned V and J genes by comparing TCR nucleotide sequences with IMGT/GENE-DB human TR gene sequences. A later analysis assigned CDR3 sequences and most-parsimonious VDJ recombination scenarios with the TCRdist pipeline. In a later analysis, each TCR beta chain was defined by its CDR3 amino acid sequence together with its V-gene family, and reads lacking a unique V-gene family were excluded. A later analysis removed 592 highly shared, low-generation-probability nucleotide sequences to deal with suspected cross-contamination and a sequencing artifact. In a later analysis, a clonal expansion index for each public chain was calculated from normalized within-repertoire ranks of inferred template counts. Generation probabilities in a later analysis came from a VDJ recombination model fitted to out-of-frame rearrangements, and those results were checked against IGoR. Hypergeometric tests were used in a later analysis to score TCR-TCR, TCR-HLA and TCR-CMV co-occurrence, with a repertoire-size bias correction applied to the TCR pairs. False discovery rates were estimated in a later analysis by permuting HLA or CMV assignments 20 times. A later analysis grouped co-occurring TCRs with DBSCAN, adding TCRdist sequence similarity when clustering within HLA-allele-positive subsets. Co-occurrence clustering excluded repertoires with fewer than 30,000 or more than 120,000 public chains, plus five with anomalous nucleotide sharing. Here the immuneACCESS table is served through TCRdb, limited to in-frame sequences with V and J called. Missing clones are a known gap in these copies; in checked studies unresolved V genes cover under half, and the rest lacks a known reason. The D gene and trimming were derived from the DNA, and the V and J assignments and clone size from that table. Here the sample has 100,000 to 150,000 clones; about four fifths occur a single time. The ten most abundant clones make up roughly 4.2% of the sample.

Here the chain combines TRBV4-3 and TRBJ2-3, with 11 middle bases fitting TRBD2. Input material: PBMCs. This TCR was recovered from a woman aged 40 to 55 in good health and CMV-seronegative. The CDR3 reads as follows: CASSQGLAGRDTQYF. The DNA sequence follows: TGCGCCAGCAGCCAAGGACTAGCGGGAAGAGATACGCAGTATTTT.